Listed below are T cell receptor beta chains from one sample, sequenced in a study of graft-versus-host responses after intestinal transplantation. What these receptors recognize is not known. Profiling relied on immunoSEQ multiplex PCR, and the TCRdb table lists in-frame clones only, not all of them. Altogether over 90,000 clones are present, 90% to 95% being singletons, with the ten largest covering nearly 0.5%. This material consisted of unstimulated CD8+ T cells sorted from spleen or lymph node cells, taken before intestinal transplant. These receptors were obtained from a human donor who received an intestinal transplant. Both conserved end residues are part of each CDR3. The D gene is left open where the match is weak. Clone sizes are given selectively: once, few, many, or a class where the clone is expanded.

J gene | clone size | V gene | D gene | CDR3 protein | CDR3 DNA
TRBJ2-1 | . | TRBV9 | TRBD2 | CASSARLAGLNNEQFF | TGTGCCAGCAGCGCCCGACTAGCGGGACTTAACAATGAGCAGTTCTTC
TRBJ2-7 | . | TRBV27 | . | CASSSLPSYEQYF | TGTGCCAGCAGTTCTTTACCCTCCTACGAGCAGTACTTC
TRBJ2-2 | . | TRBV5-5 | TRBD1 | CASSLAPGQIRTNTGELFF | TGTGCCAGCAGCTTGGCACCGGGACAGATACGAACGAACACCGGGGAGCTGTTTTTT
TRBJ2-3 | once | TRBV11-2 | TRBD2 | CASSLVGGTDTQYF | TGTGCCAGCAGCTTGGTCGGGGGGACAGATACGCAGTATTTT
TRBJ2-3 | . | TRBV6-5 | TRBD2 | CASLNQAGGADTQYF | TGTGCCAGCTTAAATCAAGCGGGGGGGGCAGATACGCAGTATTTT
TRBJ2-5 | . | TRBV13 | . | CASSAAGKRGQYF | TGTGCCAGCAGCGCGGCCGGGAAGAGGGGGCAGTACTTC
TRBJ2-3 | . | TRBV27 | TRBD1 | CASSPIRGDTQYF | TGTGCCAGCAGTCCCATCAGGGGGGATACGCAGTATTTT
TRBJ1-5 | . | TRBV6-6 | TRBD1 | CASSFRDRGYEPQHF | TGTGCCAGCAGTTTCCGGGACAGGGGTTATGAGCCCCAGCATTTT
TRBJ1-5 | . | TRBV4-1 | . | CASSQVEPEGNQPQHF | TGCGCCAGCAGCCAAGTAGAGCCTGAGGGTAATCAGCCCCAGCATTTT
TRBJ2-1 | . | TRBV27 | TRBD1 | CASSEGQGADNEQFF | TGTGCCAGCAGCGAAGGACAGGGGGCCGACAATGAGCAGTTCTTC
TRBJ2-7 | . | TRBV5-1 | TRBD2 | CASSLGGGTGGAYEQYF | TGCGCCAGCAGCTTGGGAGGTGGTACGGGGGGAGCCTACGAGCAGTACTTC
TRBJ2-5 | once | TRBV28 | . | CASSSFYRDTKETQYF | TGTGCCAGCAGTTCGTTTTACAGGGACACTAAGGAGACCCAGTACTTC
TRBJ2-1 | . | TRBV2 | . | CASSESVVLSYNEQFF | TGTGCCAGCAGTGAATCGGTGGTTCTCTCCTACAATGAGCAGTTCTTC
TRBJ2-7 | once | TRBV10-3 | . | CAISEPIYPGNEQYF | TGTGCCATCAGTGAGCCGATCTACCCGGGAAACGAGCAGTACTTC
TRBJ1-2 | few | TRBV5-6 | TRBD1 | CASSPGQDYGYTF | TGTGCCAGCAGCCCAGGACAGGACTATGGCTACACCTTC
TRBJ1-1 | once | TRBV6-5 | . | CASSNRGTEAFF | TGTGCCAGCAGTAACCGGGGGACTGAAGCTTTCTTT
TRBJ2-7 | . | TRBV12-5 | . | CASGLVLTGRGQAYEQYF | TGTGCTAGTGGTTTGGTACTAACCGGGCGGGGCCAAGCCTACGAGCAGTACTTC
TRBJ1-2 | . | TRBV28 | . | CASSSDSYGYTF | TGTGCCAGCAGTTCTGACAGTTATGGCTACACCTTC
TRBJ2-2 | once | TRBV6-5 | TRBD2 | CARLPSGPSGELFF | TGTGCTAGACTCCCTAGCGGCCCCTCCGGGGAGCTGTTTTTT
TRBJ2-2 | . | TRBV19 | TRBD1 | CASSVTPTGTGELFF | TGTGCCAGTAGCGTCACCCCGACAGGGACCGGGGAGCTGTTTTTT
TRBJ2-2 | . | TRBV7-6 | . | CASSSSTGANTGELFF | TGTGCCAGCAGCTCGTCGACCGGGGCGAACACCGGGGAGCTGTTTTTT
TRBJ1-1 | once | TRBV27 | . | CASSPTGNTEAFF | TGTGCCAGCAGTCCGACAGGAAACACTGAAGCTTTCTTT
TRBJ1-2 | . | TRBV12-5 | . | CASGLGGHNYGYTF | TGTGCTAGTGGTTTGGGTGGCCACAACTATGGCTACACCTTC
TRBJ2-3 | . | TRBV7-9 | TRBD1 | CASSSGTGGATDTQYF | TGTGCCAGCAGCTCAGGGACAGGGGGCGCGACAGATACGCAGTATTTT
TRBJ2-5 | . | TRBV7-2 | TRBD1 | CASSSAGGQGEEQYF | TGTGCCAGCAGCTCCGCGGGGGGACAGGGGGAAGAGCAGTACTTC
TRBJ2-1 | once | TRBV29-1 | TRBD2 | CSVEEAGVAYNEQFF | TGCAGCGTTGAAGAGGCGGGAGTAGCCTACAATGAGCAGTTCTTC
TRBJ2-1 | . | TRBV6-1 | TRBD2 | CASSEIWTSGIYNEQFF | TGTGCCAGCAGTGAAATCTGGACTAGCGGGATTTACAATGAGCAGTTCTTC
TRBJ2-7 | . | TRBV15 | TRBD1 | CATSTRTGGYEQYF | TGTGCCACCAGCACCCGGACAGGGGGCTACGAGCAGTACTTC
TRBJ2-7 | . | TRBV5-4 | . | CASSLSAEPYYEQYF | TGTGCCAGCAGCTTGTCGGCGGAACCCTACTACGAGCAGTACTTC
TRBJ1-2 | . | TRBV19 | . | CASSIPTGPGVSGYTF | TGTGCCAGTAGTATTCCCACAGGGCCTGGAGTCTCTGGCTACACCTTC
TRBJ2-2 | . | TRBV10-3 | TRBD2 | CAISKCERVYSGRGTGELFF | TGTGCCATCAGTAAGTGTGAGCGGGTCTATAGCGGGAGGGGGACCGGGGAGCTGTTTTTT
TRBJ2-1 | . | TRBV2 | TRBD2 | CASIGWAPRGSGASESYNEQFF | TGTGCCAGCATCGGTTGGGCCCCGAGAGGTAGCGGGGCCTCGGAGTCCTACAATGAGCAGTTCTTC
TRBJ2-7 | . | TRBV19 | TRBD1 | CASSPRTGDEQYF | TGTGCCAGTAGTCCTCGGACAGGGGACGAGCAGTACTTC
TRBJ2-7 | . | TRBV10-3 | TRBD2 | CAISESTSGYLTYEQYF | TGTGCCATCAGTGAGTCGACTAGCGGTTACCTAACCTACGAGCAGTACTTC
TRBJ1-1 | once | TRBV15 | TRBD1 | CATSRVLGTVTEAFF | TGTGCCACCAGCAGAGTCCTCGGGACAGTCACTGAAGCTTTCTTT